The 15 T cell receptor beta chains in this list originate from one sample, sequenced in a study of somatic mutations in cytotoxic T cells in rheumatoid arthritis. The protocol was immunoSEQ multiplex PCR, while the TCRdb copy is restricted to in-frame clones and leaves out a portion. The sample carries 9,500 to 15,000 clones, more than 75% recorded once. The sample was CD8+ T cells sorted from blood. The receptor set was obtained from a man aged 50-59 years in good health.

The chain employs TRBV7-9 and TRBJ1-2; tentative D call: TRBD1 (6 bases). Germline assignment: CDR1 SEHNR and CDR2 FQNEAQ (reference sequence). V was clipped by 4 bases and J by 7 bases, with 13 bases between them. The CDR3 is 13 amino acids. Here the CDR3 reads CASSSEGEIGYTF. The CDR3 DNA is TGTGCCAGCAGCTCGGAGGGGGAAATTGGCTACACCTTC.

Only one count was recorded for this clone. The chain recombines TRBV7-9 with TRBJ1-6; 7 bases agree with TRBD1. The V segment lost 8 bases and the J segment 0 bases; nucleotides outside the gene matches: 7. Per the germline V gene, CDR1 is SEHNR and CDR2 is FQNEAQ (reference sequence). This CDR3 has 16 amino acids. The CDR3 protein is CASSDRESSYNSPLHF. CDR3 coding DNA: TGTGCCAGCTCCGACAGGGAAAGCTCCTATAATTCACCCCTCCACTTT.

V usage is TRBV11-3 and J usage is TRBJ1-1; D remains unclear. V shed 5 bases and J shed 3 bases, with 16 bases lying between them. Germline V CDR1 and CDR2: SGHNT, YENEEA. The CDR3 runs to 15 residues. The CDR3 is CASSANQELYTEAFF. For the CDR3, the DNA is TGTGCCAGCAGCGCTAATCAGGAGCTTTACACTGAAGCTTTCTTT.

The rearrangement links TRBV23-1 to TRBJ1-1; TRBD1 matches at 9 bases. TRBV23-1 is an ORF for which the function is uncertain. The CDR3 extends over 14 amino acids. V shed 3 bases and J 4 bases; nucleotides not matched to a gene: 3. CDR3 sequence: CASSHSTGGTEAFF. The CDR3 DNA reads TGCGCCAGCAGTCACTCGACAGGGGGCACTGAAGCTTTCTTT.

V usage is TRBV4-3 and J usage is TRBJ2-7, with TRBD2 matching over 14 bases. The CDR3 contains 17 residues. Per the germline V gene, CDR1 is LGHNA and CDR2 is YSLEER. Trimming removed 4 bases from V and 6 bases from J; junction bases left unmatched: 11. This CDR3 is CASSLLSTSGRAVEQYF. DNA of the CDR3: TGCGCCAGCAGCCTCCTCTCGACTAGCGGGAGGGCCGTCGAGCAGTACTTC.

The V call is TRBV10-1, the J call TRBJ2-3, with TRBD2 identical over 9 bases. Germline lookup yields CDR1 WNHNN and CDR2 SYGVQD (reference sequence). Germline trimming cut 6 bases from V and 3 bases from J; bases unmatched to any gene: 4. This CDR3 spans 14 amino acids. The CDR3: CASRGLAGTDTQYF. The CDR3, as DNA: TGCGCCAGCAGAGGGCTAGCGGGAACAGATACGCAGTATTTT.

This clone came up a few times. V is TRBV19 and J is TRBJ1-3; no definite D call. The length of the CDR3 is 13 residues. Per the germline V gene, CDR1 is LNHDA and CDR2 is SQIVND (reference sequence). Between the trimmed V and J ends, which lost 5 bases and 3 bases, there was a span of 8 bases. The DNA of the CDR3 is TGTGCCAGTAGTCCTCTAGGTGGAAACACCATATATTTT. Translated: CASSPLGGNTIYF.

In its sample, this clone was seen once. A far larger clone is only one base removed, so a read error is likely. CDR3 nucleotides: TGTGCCAGCAGCCAAGCAAATGGTGGGGGGGAGCAGTACTTC. Protein product: CASSQANGGGEQYF. The J gene is TRBJ2-7, the V gene TRBV5-4; D is possibly TRBD2 (6 bases). Germline assignment: CDR1 SGHNT and CDR2 YYREEE (reference sequence). V lost 4 bases and J lost 7, with 18 bases in between. The CDR3 consists of 14 residues.

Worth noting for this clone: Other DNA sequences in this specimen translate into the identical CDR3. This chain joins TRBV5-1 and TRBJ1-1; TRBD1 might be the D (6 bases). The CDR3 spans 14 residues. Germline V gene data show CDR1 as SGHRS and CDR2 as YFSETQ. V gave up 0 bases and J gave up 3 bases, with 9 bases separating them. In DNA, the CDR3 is TGCGCCAGCAGCTTGGCGGGGGGCTACACTGAAGCTTTCTTT. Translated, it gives CASSLAGGYTEAFF.

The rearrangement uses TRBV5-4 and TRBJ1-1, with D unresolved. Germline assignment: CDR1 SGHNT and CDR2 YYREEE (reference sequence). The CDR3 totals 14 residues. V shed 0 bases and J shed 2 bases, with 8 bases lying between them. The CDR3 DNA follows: TGTGCCAGCAGCTTGGCCACAGAAAACACTGAAGCTTTCTTT. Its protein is CASSLATENTEAFF.

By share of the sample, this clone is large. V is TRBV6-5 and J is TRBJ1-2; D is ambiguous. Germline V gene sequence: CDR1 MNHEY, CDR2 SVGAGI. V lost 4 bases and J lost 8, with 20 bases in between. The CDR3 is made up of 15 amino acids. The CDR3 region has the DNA TGTGCCAGCAGTTCCCTCGGGGAGGTGTCGGTAGGCTACACCTTC. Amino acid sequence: CASSSLGEVSVGYTF.

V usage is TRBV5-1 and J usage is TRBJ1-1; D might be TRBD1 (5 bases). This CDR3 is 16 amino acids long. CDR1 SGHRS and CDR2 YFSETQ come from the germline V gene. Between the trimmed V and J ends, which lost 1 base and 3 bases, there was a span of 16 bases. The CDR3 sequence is CASSLLQSWGDTEAFF. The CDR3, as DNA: TGCGCCAGCAGCTTGCTGCAGAGCTGGGGGGACACTGAAGCTTTCTTT.

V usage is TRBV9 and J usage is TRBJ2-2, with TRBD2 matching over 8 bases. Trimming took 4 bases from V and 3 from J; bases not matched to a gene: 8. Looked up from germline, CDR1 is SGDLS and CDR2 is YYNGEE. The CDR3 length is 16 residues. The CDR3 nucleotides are TGTGCCAGCAGCATGAGCGGGAGTGAGTACACCGGGGAGCTGTTTTTT. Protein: CASSMSGSEYTGELFF. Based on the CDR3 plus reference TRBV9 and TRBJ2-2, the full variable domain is DSGVTQTPKHLITATGQRVTLRCSPRSGDLSVYWYQQSLDQGLQFLIQYYNGEERAKGNILERFSAQQFPDLHSELNLSSLELGDSALYFCASSMSGSEYTGELFFGEGSRLTVL.

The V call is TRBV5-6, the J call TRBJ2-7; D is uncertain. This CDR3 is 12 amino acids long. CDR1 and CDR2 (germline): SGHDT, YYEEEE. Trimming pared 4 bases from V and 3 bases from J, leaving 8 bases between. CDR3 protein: CASSDRNYEQYF. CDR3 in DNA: TGTGCCAGCAGCGACCGGAACTACGAGCAGTACTTC. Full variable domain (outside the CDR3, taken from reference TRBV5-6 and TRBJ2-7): DAGVTQSPTHLIKTRGQQVTLRCSPKSGHDTVSWYQQALGQGPQFIFQYYEEEERQRGNFPDRFSGHQFPNYSSELNVNALLLGDSALYLCASSDRNYEQYFGPGTRLTVT.

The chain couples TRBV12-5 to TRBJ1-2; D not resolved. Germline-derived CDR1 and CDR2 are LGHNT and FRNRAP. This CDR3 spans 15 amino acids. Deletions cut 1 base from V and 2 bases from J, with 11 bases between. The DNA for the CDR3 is TGTGCTAGTGGTTTGGAGGCCGATCCGAACTATGGCTACACCTTC. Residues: CASGLEADPNYGYTF.